The 32 T cell receptor beta chains in this list originate from one sample, sequenced in a study of naive CD8 T cells in extremely preterm neonates. Here immunoSEQ multiplex PCR was the method, and the copy in TCRdb shows in-frame clones only, minus some. The sample has over 3,500 clones; 97% are singletons. Sequencing was performed on naive CD8+ T cells from blood. Every receptor here comes from a human donor in good health.

This clone came up once. The chain has TRBV11-2 and TRBJ1-1, with D possibly being TRBD1 (5 bases). Deletions cut 1 base from V and 1 base from J, with 13 bases between. This CDR3 comprises 16 residues. Looked up from germline, CDR1 is SGHAT and CDR2 is FQNNGV. CDR3 nucleotides: TGTGCCAGCAGCTTAGCCAAGGGGTGGGGGAACACTGAAGCTTTCTTT. Translated, it gives CASSLAKGWGNTEAFF.

J is TRBJ1-2 and V is TRBV9, with 9 nucleotides matching TRBD1. CDR1 and CDR2 from the germline V gene are SGDLS and YYNGEE. J gave up 6 bases and V 6 bases, and 3 bases lay outside the gene matches. The CDR3 consists of 12 residues. The DNA of the CDR3 is TGTGCCAGCACCGACAGGGGGAATGGCTACACCTTC. This sequence encodes CASTDRGNGYTF. The whole variable domain, remainder taken from reference TRBV9 and TRBJ1-2, is DSGVTQTPKHLITATGQRVTLRCSPRSGDLSVYWYQQSLDQGLQFLIQYYNGEERAKGNILERFSAQQFPDLHSELNLSSLELGDSALYFCASTDRGNGYTFGSGTRLTVV.

The V call is TRBV5-5, the J call TRBJ1-1; perhaps TRBD1 as D (6 bases). The CDR3 extends over 15 amino acids. The germline CDR1 and CDR2 sequences are SGHKS and YYEKEE (reference sequence). The V end was cut by 1 base, the J end by 3 bases, with 13 bases between. DNA for the CDR3: TGTGCCAGCAGCTTGTGGGACACAGTGGACACTGAAGCTTTCTTT. Translating gives CASSLWDTVDTEAFF.

This rearrangement joins TRBV4-3 to TRBJ2-5; 11 nucleotides agree with TRBD1. CDR1 and CDR2 (germline): LGHNA, YSLEER. The CDR3 is 15 amino acids. After removal of 3 bases from V and 4 bases from J, the junction contained 4 bases not matched to a gene. The CDR3 bases are TGCGCCAGCAGCCAGGACAGGGGGCGCAGAGAGACCCAGTACTTC. Protein: CASSQDRGRRETQYF.

The V gene is TRBV10-1, the J gene TRBJ2-1; 11 positions match TRBD1. The CDR3 runs to 16 residues. CDR1 is WNHNN and CDR2 is SYGVQD in the germline V gene (reference sequence). V was pared by 3 bases and J by 10 bases, with 11 bases of the junction left unmatched. CDR3 sequence (DNA): TGCGCCAGCAGTGACACCCCGGGACAGGGGGTTCAAGAGCAGTTCTTC. Translating it yields CASSDTPGQGVQEQFF.

This chain uses TRBV28 with TRBJ2-1, with TRBD2 matching 15 bases. The V segment lost 6 bases and the J segment 1 base; nucleotides outside the gene matches: 7. This CDR3 comprises 18 residues. Germline lookup yields CDR1 MDHEN and CDR2 SYDVKM. The CDR3 reads CASSPGTSGGFSYNEQFF. The CDR3 DNA reads TGTGCCAGCAGCCCCGGGACTAGCGGGGGGTTTTCCTACAATGAGCAGTTCTTC.

V and J are TRBV5-5 and TRBJ1-1; TRBD1 matches at 7 bases. The CDR3 is made up of 14 amino acids. Germline V gives CDR1 SGHKS, CDR2 YYEKEE (reference sequence). V trimming: 3 bases; J trimming: 10 bases; junction bases outside the gene matches: 12. CDR3 sequence reads: CASSSPGQRDRAFF. The CDR3 bases are TGTGCCAGCAGCTCCCCTGGACAGAGGGACAGAGCTTTCTTT.

The chain carries TRBV28 and TRBJ1-1; D is ambiguous. The CDR3 is 17 amino acids. Germline CDR1 is MDHEN and CDR2 is SYDVKM. V was cut by 8 bases and J by 3 bases, with 25 bases left in between. Here the CDR3 reads CASRFEAESPSDTEAFF. As DNA, the CDR3 is TGTGCCAGCCGGTTCGAGGCCGAGTCCCCATCGGACACTGAAGCTTTCTTT.

A single count supports this clone. The V gene is TRBV7-9, the J gene TRBJ2-3; D might be TRBD1 (5 bases). The CDR3 runs 16 residues. In germline, CDR1 is SEHNR, CDR2 FQNEAQ (reference sequence). V dropped 3 bases and J dropped 2 bases, with 15 bases sitting between them. The CDR3 loop reads CASSLGRAAATDTQYF. The DNA of the CDR3 is TGTGCCAGCAGCTTGGGCAGGGCAGCCGCCACAGATACGCAGTATTTT.

This rearrangement joins TRBV7-8 to TRBJ1-5; 9 positions match TRBD1. Germline V gene lookup returns CDR1 SGHVS and CDR2 FQNEAQ. The CDR3 has 16 residues. V gave up 4 bases and J gave up 6 bases; unmatched junction bases: 10. CDR3 sequence reads: CASSSATGGFSQPQHF. Here the CDR3 DNA reads TGTGCCAGCAGCTCGGCTACAGGGGGCTTCAGTCAGCCCCAGCATTTT. The complete variable domain, with remaining parts taken from reference TRBV7-8 and TRBJ1-5, reads GAGVSQSPRYKVAKRGQDVALRCDPISGHVSLFWYQQALGQGPEFLTYFQNEAQLDKSGLPSDRFFAERPEGSVSTLKIQRTQQEDSAVYLCASSSATGGFSQPQHFGDGTRLSIL.

This chain joins TRBV7-6 and TRBJ2-3, with 12 bases matching TRBD2. CDR1 and CDR2 (germline): SGHVS, FNYEAQ. The CDR3 runs 16 residues. The J segment lost 2 bases and the V segment lost 5 bases, leaving 5 bases of the junction unmatched. The CDR3 nucleotides are TGTGCCAGCAGCGATCGACTAGCGGGGGACACAGATACGCAGTATTTT. Translating gives CASSDRLAGDTDTQYF.

The chain carries TRBV4-3 and TRBJ2-2, with 9 bases fitting TRBD1. This CDR3 has 16 amino acids. V shed 2 bases and J 6 bases; nucleotides not matched to a gene: 7. Germline V gene sequence: CDR1 LGHNA, CDR2 YSLEER. For the CDR3, the DNA is TGCGCCAGCAGCCAACGGGGACAGGGATTACCCGGGGAGCTGTTTTTT. Amino acid sequence: CASSQRGQGLPGELFF.

The sample holds one count of this clone. V and J are TRBV28 and TRBJ2-3; TRBD1 matches 11 bases. The CDR3 spans 15 residues. V was clipped by 6 bases and J by 5 bases; unmatched bases: 7. Germline loops: CDR1 MDHEN, CDR2 SYDVKM. The CDR3 DNA reads TGTGCCAGCAGGGGGCGGACAGGGGGCAAAGATACGCAGTATTTT. As protein: CASRGRTGGKDTQYF.

The gene calls are TRBV7-9 and TRBJ1-1; no clear D gene. V was cut by 5 bases and J by 1 base, with 11 bases left in between. Germline V gene data show CDR1 as SEHNR and CDR2 as FQNEAQ (reference sequence). The CDR3 is made up of 14 amino acids. CDR3 DNA sequence: TGTGCCAGCAGCGAGTTATGGAGGAACACTGAAGCTTTCTTT. Translated: CASSELWRNTEAFF.

The gene calls are TRBV7-2 and TRBJ1-4; D uncertain. V was cut by 5 bases and J by 8 bases, with 18 bases left in between. Germline V lookup: CDR1 SGHTA, CDR2 FQGNSA. The CDR3 loop spans 15 amino acids. CDR3 sequence (DNA): TGTGCCAGCAGCCCCGGGTCGCCCGTAGGAGAAAAACTGTTTTTT. Residues: CASSPGSPVGEKLFF.

The chain employs TRBV19 and TRBJ1-3; perhaps TRBD1 as D (5 bases). Germline CDR1 and CDR2: LNHDA and SQIVND (reference sequence). V lost 2 bases, J lost 0 bases, and 8 bases lay in between. This CDR3 has 15 residues. Here the CDR3 reads CASSIPQGSGNTIYF. CDR3 bases: TGTGCCAGTAGTATACCGCAGGGCTCTGGAAACACCATATATTTT.

This chain joins TRBV5-1 and TRBJ1-1, with 9 bases matching TRBD1. V lost 0 bases and J lost 5; bases outside the gene matches: 14. Germline lookup yields CDR1 SGHRS and CDR2 YFSETQ. The CDR3 covers 18 residues. The CDR3 coding sequence is TGCGCCAGCAGCTTGGGGCCGCGGACAGGGGTACATGGAACTGAAGCTTTCTTT. Its protein product is CASSLGPRTGVHGTEAFF.

Only one count was recorded for this clone. The chain uses TRBV7-6 and TRBJ1-3; D is possibly TRBD1 (6 bases). The V end was cut by 5 bases, the J end by 2 bases, with 10 bases between. From germline, CDR1 is SGHVS and CDR2 FNYEAQ. The CDR3 runs to 14 residues. The CDR3 region is CASSPGTTGNTIYF. The CDR3 coding sequence is TGTGCCAGCAGCCCAGGGACAACTGGAAACACCATATATTTT.

This chain uses TRBV5-6 with TRBJ1-1; possibly TRBD1 for D (5 bases). CDR3 length equals 14 residues. CDR1 SGHDT and CDR2 YYEEEE come from the germline V gene. Trimming removed 4 bases at V and 0 bases at J, with 10 bases between. The CDR3, as DNA: TGTGCCAGCAGCGCAGGGTTTATGAACACTGAAGCTTTCTTT. It codes for CASSAGFMNTEAFF.

V and J are TRBV7-8 and TRBJ2-1, with a tentative D call TRBD2 (5 bases). Trimming cost V 1 base and J 0 bases, with 10 bases left between them. This CDR3 is 16 amino acids long. CDR1 and CDR2 from the germline V gene are SGHVS and FQNEAQ. This CDR3 is CASSLGTGSSYNEQFF. CDR3 coding DNA: TGTGCCAGCAGCTTAGGGACGGGGAGCTCCTACAATGAGCAGTTCTTC. The full variable domain, with the rest looked up from reference TRBV7-8 and TRBJ2-1, is GAGVSQSPRYKVAKRGQDVALRCDPISGHVSLFWYQQALGQGPEFLTYFQNEAQLDKSGLPSDRFFAERPEGSVSTLKIQRTQQEDSAVYLCASSLGTGSSYNEQFFGPGTRLTVL.

The J gene is TRBJ1-1, the V gene TRBV16; D remains unclear. Deletions cut 4 bases from V and 5 bases from J, with 23 bases between. CDR1 and CDR2 from the germline V gene are KGHSY and FQNENV. The CDR3 is 17 amino acids. CDR3 nucleotides: TGTGCCAGCAGCCTAGGGTCCGAGAAAGCGTGGGAGACTGAAGCTTTCTTT. Translated, it gives CASSLGSEKAWETEAFF.

The J gene is TRBJ1-2, the V gene TRBV29-1; 7 bases are shared with TRBD1. Trimming removed 6 bases from V and 4 bases from J; junction bases left unmatched: 17. The CDR3 is 16 residues long. Germline assignment: CDR1 SQVTM and CDR2 ANQGSEA. The CDR3 loop is CSVLSPRDSAFYGYTF. CDR3 coding DNA: TGCAGCGTCCTAAGCCCCCGGGACAGTGCCTTCTATGGCTACACCTTC. The complete variable domain, with remaining parts taken from reference TRBV29-1 and TRBJ1-2, reads SAVISQKPSRDICQRGTSLTIQCQVDSQVTMMFWYRQQPGQSLTLIATANQGSEATYESGFVIDKFPISRPNLTFSTLTVSNMSPEDSSIYLCSVLSPRDSAFYGYTFGSGTRLTVV.

The V gene is TRBV21-1, the J gene TRBJ1-2; the D call TRBD1 from the table was never checked on the DNA. TRBV21-1 is a pseudogene segment. The CDR3 runs 14 residues. CDR3 coding DNA: TGTGCCAGCAGCGGGCGAGACAGGCCTTATGGCTACACCTTC. Translated: CASSGRDRPYGYTF.

V gene TRBV11-2 combines with J gene TRBJ1-5; no clear D. Germline V lookup: CDR1 SGHAT, CDR2 FQNNGV. The CDR3 runs 13 residues. V gave up 0 bases and J gave up 6 bases, with 6 bases separating them. The CDR3 DNA follows: TGTGCCAGCAGCTTAGAACGGGGTCAGCCCCAGCATTTT. It specifies CASSLERGQPQHF.

This clone occurred once. The V gene is TRBV9, the J gene TRBJ1-1; possible D gene TRBD1, 6 bases. Germline CDR1 and CDR2: SGDLS and YYNGEE. V shed 2 bases and J shed 1 base, with 9 bases lying between them. CDR3 length: 14 residues. The CDR3 here is CASSVGAKNTEAFF. Here the CDR3 DNA reads TGTGCCAGCAGCGTGGGGGCCAAGAACACTGAAGCTTTCTTT.

The genes are TRBV29-1 and TRBJ1-2; no firm D call. This CDR3 has 14 residues. V was pared by 2 bases and J by 0 bases, with 10 bases between. CDR1 and CDR2 from the germline V gene are SQVTM and ANQGSEA. The CDR3 reads CSVEPLGPNYGYTF. CDR3 nucleotide sequence: TGCAGCGTTGAACCCTTGGGCCCTAACTATGGCTACACCTTC.

The V and J genes are TRBV11-2 and TRBJ2-3; 8 bases align to TRBD2. V lost 5 bases and J lost 2; bases outside the gene matches: 3. Germline values: CDR1 SGHAT, CDR2 FQNNGV. The length of the CDR3 is 14 residues. The CDR3 DNA is TGTGCCAGCAGCCGGGGGGGAGACACAGATACGCAGTATTTT. Translating gives CASSRGGDTDTQYF.

The V call is TRBV7-2, the J call TRBJ1-6; 8 bases map to TRBD1. J lost 6 bases, V lost 5 bases, and 6 bases had no gene match. Germline-derived CDR1 and CDR2 are SGHTA and FQGNSA. The CDR3 sequence is 15 residues long. In DNA, the CDR3 is TGTGCCAGCAGCCTGACGACAGGGGTTAATTCACCCCTCCACTTT. It translates to CASSLTTGVNSPLHF.

The CDR3 DNA is TGTGCCAGCAGTGAAGGGGGGACAGTCCCTGGGGCCGAAGTAGGCTACACCTTC. It codes for CASSEGGTVPGAEVGYTF. The gene calls are TRBV2 and TRBJ1-2; 7 bases agree with TRBD1. This CDR3 region has 18 residues. Germline-derived CDR1 and CDR2 are SNHLY and FYNNEI. After removal of 1 base from V and 8 bases from J, the junction contained 19 bases not matched to a gene.

The rearrangement uses TRBV11-2 and TRBJ2-5, with a possible D match to TRBD1 (6 bases). With 5 bases removed from V and 4 bases from J, the gap between germline ends came to 14 bases. The germline CDR1 and CDR2 sequences are SGHAT and FQNNGV. CDR3 size: 14 residues. DNA for the CDR3: TGTGCCAGCAGCCCCAGGGGAGTGTTAGAGACCCAGTACTTC. It yields the protein CASSPRGVLETQYF.

J is TRBJ2-7 and V is TRBV6-6; weak D call: TRBD1 (6 bases). Deletions cut 4 bases from V and 6 bases from J, with 10 bases between. CDR1 is MNHNY and CDR2 is SVGAGI in the germline V gene (reference sequence). The CDR3 consists of 12 residues. CDR3 nucleotide sequence: TGTGCCAGCAGTTTCACAGGGCTCGAGCAGTACGTC. Amino acid sequence: CASSFTGLEQYV.

The chain couples TRBV7-8 to TRBJ2-7; 8 nucleotides line up with TRBD1. Germline-derived CDR1 and CDR2 are SGHVS and FQNEAQ. The CDR3 totals 15 residues. V was clipped by 5 bases and J by 7 bases; unmatched bases: 13. CDR3 bases: TGTGCCAGCAGCGCCCGGGACAGGTTTTTGGAGGAGCAGTACTTC. Encoded protein: CASSARDRFLEEQYF.